The rows below give T cell receptor beta chains drawn from one sample of a study of T cell responses to AZD1222 COVID-19 vaccine. The repertoire was sequenced with immunoSEQ multiplex PCR; TCRdb's copy has only in-frame clones and lacks some. This sample carries about 140,000 clones, around 91% of them seen once, and the ten largest clones take 1.6%. The sample was peripheral blood, taken on day 0 of AZD1222 vaccination. Receptor source: an adult in good health. The CDR3 runs from the conserved cysteine through the conserved F or W. The D gene is left open where the match is weak. Clone sizes are given selectively: once, few, many, or a class where the clone is expanded.

clone_size	j_call	v_call	d_call	cdr3_aa	cdr3_nt
.	TRBJ1-2	TRBV2	.	CASRTSGANYGYTF	TGTGCCAGCAGGACCTCGGGGGCTAACTATGGCTACACCTTC
.	TRBJ1-2	TRBV4-1	.	CASSQEAGRSGYTF	TGCGCCAGCAGCCAAGAAGCAGGGAGAAGTGGCTACACCTTC
.	TRBJ1-6	TRBV19	TRBD1	CASSIQGANSPLHF	TGTGCCAGTAGTATACAGGGGGCGAATTCACCCCTCCACTTT
few	TRBJ2-7	TRBV9	.	CASSTGWGEQYF	TGTGCCAGCAGTACAGGGTGGGGCGAGCAGTACTTC
.	TRBJ1-6	TRBV11-2	TRBD1	CASSLEGTGGSPLHF	TGTGCCAGCAGCTTAGAGGGGACAGGGGGTTCACCCCTCCACTTT
.	TRBJ1-5	TRBV2	.	CASTQMSNQPQHF	TGTGCCAGCACCCAGATGAGCAATCAGCCCCAGCATTTT
.	TRBJ2-5	TRBV24-1	.	CATSVLAASQETQYF	TGTGCCACCAGTGTCTTGGCAGCGAGCCAAGAGACCCAGTACTTC
once	TRBJ1-6	TRBV19	.	CATQEGGLDSPLHF	TGTGCCACTCAAGAAGGGGGGTTGGATTCACCCCTCCACTTT
.	TRBJ1-6	TRBV19	.	CASSRGFRAPSYNSPLHF	TGTGCCAGTAGTAGGGGATTCCGGGCCCCCTCCTATAATTCACCCCTCCACTTT
.	TRBJ2-2	TRBV6-5	.	CASRRQGELFF	TGTGCCAGCAGAAGACAGGGGGAGCTGTTTTTT
.	TRBJ2-3	TRBV18	TRBD2	CASSGLAGADTQYF	TGTGCCAGCTCCGGACTAGCGGGAGCGGATACGCAGTATTTT
.	TRBJ2-1	TRBV27	.	CASSLFDVRDEQFF	TGTGCCAGCAGCCTTTTCGATGTAAGAGATGAGCAGTTCTTC
.	TRBJ1-1	TRBV28	.	CASSQGLSRSEAFF	TGTGCCAGCAGCCAAGGGTTGTCTAGGTCTGAAGCTTTCTTT
.	TRBJ1-4	TRBV9	TRBD1	CASSVGDRGGANEKLFF	TGTGCCAGCAGCGTGGGGGACAGGGGCGGTGCTAATGAAAAACTGTTTTTT
.	TRBJ1-4	TRBV7-9	.	CATLIRGRREKLFF	TGTGCCACCCTTATTCGGGGTCGACGTGAAAAACTGTTTTTT
.	TRBJ2-1	TRBV27	.	CAIPTGTLDNEQFF	TGTGCCATCCCCACTGGTACGCTAGACAATGAGCAGTTCTTC
.	TRBJ1-5	TRBV5-6	.	CASSAGKSGQPQHF	TGTGCCAGCAGCGCGGGGAAGTCAGGACAGCCCCAGCATTTT
once	TRBJ1-4	TRBV3-1/TRBV3-2	TRBD1	CASSTADRGPNEKLFF	TGTGCCAGCAGCACCGCCGACAGGGGACCGAATGAAAAACTGTTTTTT
few	TRBJ2-7	TRBV5-1	.	CASNTGTRSYEQYF	TGCGCCAGCAACACCGGGACAAGGTCCTACGAGCAGTACTTC
.	TRBJ1-1	TRBV5-4	.	CASSLWGADTEAFF	TGTGCCAGCAGCTTGTGGGGGGCGGACACTGAAGCTTTCTTT
.	TRBJ2-1	TRBV27	TRBD2	CASSEAGAYNEQFF	TGTGCCAGCAGTGAAGCGGGAGCGTACAATGAGCAGTTCTTC
.	TRBJ2-5	TRBV9	.	CASSVDGKLETQYF	TGTGCCAGCAGCGTAGATGGGAAGCTGGAGACCCAGTACTTC
.	TRBJ1-1	TRBV18	.	CASSPIGTEAFF	TGTGCCAGCTCACCAATAGGCACTGAAGCTTTCTTT
.	TRBJ2-3	TRBV5-6	.	CASTNGDRDTQYF	TGTGCCAGCACCAACGGGGATCGAGATACGCAGTATTTT
.	TRBJ2-1	TRBV4-2	.	CASKGGSYNEQFF	TGTGCCAGCAAAGGAGGTTCCTACAATGAGCAGTTCTTC
.	TRBJ2-7	TRBV18	.	CASSPEGNRGHEQYF	TGTGCCAGCTCACCGGAGGGGAACAGGGGCCACGAGCAGTACTTC
few	TRBJ1-2	TRBV9	.	CASSEGRQVYGYTF	TGTGCCAGCAGCGAGGGGCGACAGGTGTATGGCTACACCTTC
once	TRBJ2-7	TRBV27	.	CATASDSSYEQYF	TGTGCCACGGCCTCAGATTCCTCCTACGAGCAGTACTTC
.	TRBJ1-2	TRBV7-2	.	CASSQGVQGTSYGYTF	TGTGCCAGCAGCCAAGGGGTACAGGGCACCTCCTATGGCTACACCTTC
.	TRBJ1-3	TRBV5-1	TRBD1	CASSRGQGVTGNTIYF	TGCGCCAGCAGCAGGGGACAGGGGGTGACTGGAAACACCATATATTTT
.	TRBJ1-6	TRBV5-1	TRBD1	CASSLTGVERSPLHF	TGCGCCAGCAGCCTGACAGGGGTGGAGAGATCACCCCTCCACTTT
.	TRBJ1-6	TRBV3-1/TRBV3-2	.	CASSQTVNNSPLHF	TGTGCCAGCAGCCAAACGGTAAATAATTCACCCCTCCACTTT
.	TRBJ1-5	TRBV19	TRBD1	CASSSRDRGTQPQHF	TGTGCCAGTAGTAGTAGGGACAGGGGAACGCAGCCCCAGCATTTT
.	TRBJ1-6	TRBV18	.	CASSPRLQGIEGSPLHF	TGTGCCAGCTCACCACGCCTACAGGGTATAGAGGGATCACCCCTCCACTTT
.	TRBJ1-1	TRBV7-2	.	CASSWTDINTEAFF	TGTGCCAGCAGCTGGACAGATATTAACACTGAAGCTTTCTTT
.	TRBJ2-2	TRBV4-1	TRBD1	CASSRTGTANTGELFF	TGCGCCAGCAGCCGTACCGGGACAGCAAACACCGGGGAGCTGTTTTTT
.	TRBJ2-7	TRBV10-3	.	CAISYGTRSYEQYF	TGTGCCATTAGCTACGGGACTCGATCCTACGAGCAGTACTTC
.	TRBJ2-1	TRBV6-5	.	CAIADNSYNEQFF	TGTGCTATCGCGGACAATTCCTACAATGAGCAGTTCTTC
.	TRBJ2-7	TRBV28	.	CASSLISAAAYEQYF	TGTGCCAGCAGTTTAATCTCCGCTGCGGCCTACGAGCAGTACTTC
.	TRBJ2-7	TRBV7-6	.	CASSNNRAYEQYF	TGTGCCAGCAGCAACAACAGGGCTTACGAGCAGTACTTC
.	TRBJ1-4	TRBV19	.	CASSSQGGFNEKLFF	TGTGCCAGTAGTTCCCAGGGAGGCTTTAATGAAAAACTGTTTTTT
.	TRBJ2-3	TRBV6-5	.	CASSRAPIATQYF	TGTGCCAGCAGCCGCGCGCCGATCGCTACGCAGTATTTT
.	TRBJ1-5	TRBV18	.	CASSLEDSNQPQHF	TGTGCCAGCTCATTGGAAGATAGCAATCAGCCCCAGCATTTT
once	TRBJ1-2	TRBV3-1/TRBV3-2	.	CASSQDERSLNYGYTF	TGTGCCAGCAGCCAAGATGAACGAAGCCTTAACTATGGCTACACCTTC
.	TRBJ1-6	TRBV5-1	.	CASSFIVNSPLHF	TGCGCCAGCAGCTTCATCGTTAATTCACCCCTCCACTTT
.	TRBJ2-1	TRBV29-1	TRBD2	CSVEFGTSGYNEQFF	TGCAGCGTTGAATTCGGGACTAGCGGCTACAATGAGCAGTTCTTC
.	TRBJ2-1	TRBV27	TRBD2	CASTKRLANSYNEQFF	TGTGCCAGCACCAAACGACTAGCGAACTCCTACAATGAGCAGTTCTTC
.	TRBJ2-7	TRBV6-6	TRBD2	CASSSSGYTYEQYF	TGTGCCAGCAGTTCTAGCGGATATACCTACGAGCAGTACTTC
.	TRBJ2-1	TRBV5-1	TRBD2	CASSLAGPYNEQFF	TGCGCCAGCAGCCTAGCGGGGCCCTACAATGAGCAGTTCTTC
.	TRBJ2-7	TRBV18	TRBD2	CASSPTSGRSYEQYF	TGTGCCAGCTCACCGACTAGCGGGAGGTCCTACGAGCAGTACTTC
.	TRBJ1-1	TRBV15	.	CATSRQGDGTEAFF	TGTGCCACCAGCAGACAGGGTGATGGCACTGAAGCTTTCTTT
.	TRBJ1-1	TRBV27	.	CASSFHRAGEAFF	TGTGCCAGCAGTTTCCACAGGGCCGGGGAAGCTTTCTTT
.	TRBJ2-5	TRBV15	.	CATSGLLKGTQYF	TGTGCCACCAGCGGACTACTGAAGGGGACCCAGTACTTC
once	TRBJ2-2	TRBV6-6	.	CASSYRTGEELFF	TGTGCCAGCAGTTACCGAACAGGCGAGGAGCTGTTTTTT
.	TRBJ1-1	TRBV14	TRBD1	CASSQRDRDDAFF	TGTGCCAGCAGCCAACGGGACAGGGATGACGCTTTCTTT
.	TRBJ2-1	TRBV27	.	CASSFFAANNEQFF	TGTGCCAGCAGTTTCTTTGCGGCAAACAATGAGCAGTTCTTC
.	TRBJ1-1	TRBV18	.	CASSPRFGTNTEAFF	TGTGCCAGCTCACCACGGTTCGGAACGAACACTGAAGCTTTCTTT
.	TRBJ1-1	TRBV20-1	.	CSASTPKANTEAFF	TGCAGTGCTAGTACCCCGAAGGCGAACACTGAAGCTTTCTTT
.	TRBJ1-5	TRBV19	.	CASISGADQPQHF	TGTGCCAGTATTTCGGGGGCCGATCAGCCCCAGCATTTT
.	TRBJ2-7	TRBV20-1	.	CSAQPGPYF	TGCAGTGCCCAGCCTGGGCCGTACTTC